The rows below give T cell receptor beta chains drawn from one sample of a study of OX40 agonist ivuxolimab in advanced cancers. Profiled with immunoSEQ multiplex PCR; TCRdb holds only in-frame clones, not every one. This sample has some 48,000 clones; about 88% occur once, and the top ten carry 1.9%. Sequencing used CD4+ or CD8+ T cells sorted from blood, obtained in a trial of the OX40 agonist ivuxolimab. The source of these receptors is an adult with an advanced solid tumor such as melanoma, head and neck, liver or kidney cancer. Both conserved end residues are part of each CDR3. Each record gives: J gene, V gene, D gene, CDR3 DNA, CDR3 protein. The D gene is left open where the match is weak.

J: TRBJ2-1; V: TRBV19; D: NA; DNA: TGTGCCAGTTTAACATCCTACAATGAGCAGTTCTTC; CDR3: CASLTSYNEQFF
J: TRBJ2-5; V: TRBV7-2; D: NA; DNA: TGTGCCAGCAGACTGTGGGAGACCCAGTACTTC; CDR3: CASRLWETQYF
J: TRBJ1-5; V: TRBV2; D: TRBD1; DNA: TGTGCCAGCAATGGACAGGGTGTTAAGTCGCAGCCCCAGCATTTT; CDR3: CASNGQGVKSQPQHF
J: TRBJ1-2; V: TRBV30; D: NA; DNA: TGTGCCTGGGTGCACGGCTATGGCTACACCTTC; CDR3: CAWVHGYGYTF
J: TRBJ2-3; V: TRBV7-7; D: TRBD2; DNA: TGTGCCAGCAGCCCGGGACTAGCGGGGGGAACAACAGATACGCAGTATTTT; CDR3: CASSPGLAGGTTDTQYF
J: TRBJ1-2; V: TRBV19; D: NA; DNA: TGTGCCAGTAGTATAATCACCGACAAGCAAGGCTACACCTTC; CDR3: CASSIITDKQGYTF
J: TRBJ2-1; V: TRBV7-3; D: TRBD2; DNA: TGTGCCAGCAGCCGGTCCGGGACTATCAATGAGCAGTTCTTC; CDR3: CASSRSGTINEQFF
J: TRBJ2-7; V: TRBV7-9; D: TRBD1; DNA: TGTGCCAGCAGCTTAACCGGGACAGGGGGCTGGTACGAGCAGTACTTC; CDR3: CASSLTGTGGWYEQYF
J: TRBJ2-7; V: TRBV25-1; D: TRBD1; DNA: TGTGCCAGCAGTGAATACAACAGGGGCTTGGACTTC; CDR3: CASSEYNRGLDF
J: TRBJ2-3; V: TRBV5-1; D: TRBD2; DNA: TGCGCCAGCGAACGGGGGGATGGGGATACGCAGTATTTT; CDR3: CASERGDGDTQYF
J: TRBJ2-2; V: TRBV11-3; D: TRBD1; DNA: TGTGCCAGCAGCTCGTGGACAGGGGCCGGGGAGCTGTTTTTT; CDR3: CASSSWTGAGELFF
J: TRBJ2-3; V: TRBV7-9; D: TRBD2; DNA: TGTGCCAGCAGTTCCGGACTAGCGGGAGGCACAGATACGCAGTATTTT; CDR3: CASSSGLAGGTDTQYF
J: TRBJ1-5; V: TRBV6-1; D: NA; DNA: TGTGCCAGCAGTGAATATCGGACAGCAGATAGCAATCAGCCCCAGCATTTT; CDR3: CASSEYRTADSNQPQHF
J: TRBJ1-4; V: TRBV15; D: NA; DNA: TGTGCCACCAGCAGAGAAACGTCAACTAATGAAAAACTGTTTTTT; CDR3: CATSRETSTNEKLFF
J: TRBJ1-1; V: TRBV11-1; D: NA; DNA: TGTGCCAGCAGCTTAGGGGGGACCGCAGAAGCTTTCTTT; CDR3: CASSLGGTAEAFF
J: TRBJ1-2; V: TRBV7-6; D: NA; DNA: TGTGCCAGCAGCGGAGGCAGAGGGGGAAACTATGGCTACACCTTC; CDR3: CASSGGRGGNYGYTF